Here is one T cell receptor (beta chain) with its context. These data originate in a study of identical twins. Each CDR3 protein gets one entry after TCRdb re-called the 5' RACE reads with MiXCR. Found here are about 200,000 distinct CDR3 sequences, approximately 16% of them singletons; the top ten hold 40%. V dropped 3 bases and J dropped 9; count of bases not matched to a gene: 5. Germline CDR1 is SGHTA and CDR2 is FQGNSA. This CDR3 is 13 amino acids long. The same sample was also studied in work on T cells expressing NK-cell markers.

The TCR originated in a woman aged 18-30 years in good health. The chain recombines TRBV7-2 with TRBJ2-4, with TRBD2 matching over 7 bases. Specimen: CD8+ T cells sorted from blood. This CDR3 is CASSFHGGSIQYF. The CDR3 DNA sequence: TGTGCCAGCAGCTTTCACGGGGGGAGCATTCAGTACTTC. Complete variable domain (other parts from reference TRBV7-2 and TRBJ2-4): GAGVSQSPSNKVTEKGKDVELRCDPISGHTALYWYRQSLGQGLEFLIYFQGNSAPDKSGLPSDRFSAERTGGSVSTLTIQRTQQEDSAVYLCASSFHGGSIQYFGAGTRLSVL.